One and the same sample provided the 14 T cell receptor beta chains below, sequenced in a study of blood T cell repertoires in COVID-19. TCRdb's copy holds only in-frame clones and misses some; the assay was immunoSEQ multiplex PCR. The sample comprises about 250,000 clones, 65% to 85% of which are singletons, and about 4% rests with the top ten. Sequencing was performed on peripheral blood. The receptors derive from a woman between 40 and 50 years old with active or convalescent COVID-19.

The chain has TRBV27 and TRBJ1-2, with 9 bases lining up with TRBD1. Trimming at V came to 5 bases and at J to 5 bases, leaving 6 bases not matched to a gene. This CDR3 spans 14 amino acids. Germline lookup yields CDR1 MNHEY and CDR2 SMNVEV (reference sequence). The DNA for the CDR3 is TGTGCCAGCAGTCCAACAGGGGGCGCTTATGGCTACACCTTC. As protein: CASSPTGGAYGYTF.

V gene TRBV19 combines with J gene TRBJ1-5; TRBD1 matches 11 bases. Germline CDR1 reads LNHDA; CDR2 reads SQIVND (reference sequence). The CDR3 covers 17 residues. V was clipped by 4 bases and J by 4 bases; unmatched bases: 9. The CDR3 region has the DNA TGTGCCAGTAGTACCCGGGACAGGGGGTCGGGAAATCAGCCCCAGCATTTT. This translates into CASSTRDRGSGNQPQHF.

This sequence joins TRBV28 and TRBJ1-5, with D hard to call. Germline CDR1 is MDHEN and CDR2 is SYDVKM. The CDR3 contains 18 residues. Trimming took off 5 bases at V and 0 bases at J, with 20 bases between the two ends. The CDR3 bases are TGTGCCAGCAGTCCCCTTTCCTTCCGTGTAGATAGCAATCAGCCCCAGCATTTT. Its translation is CASSPLSFRVDSNQPQHF.

This clone was seen only once. This rearrangement joins TRBV13 to TRBJ2-3; 7 bases are a match to TRBD2. The length of the CDR3 is 15 residues. Germline V gene lookup returns CDR1 PRHDT and CDR2 FYEKMQ (reference sequence). With 4 bases clipped from V and 1 base from J, the junction kept 5 bases outside the gene matches. CDR3 loop: CASSSRGEGTDTQYF. The CDR3 region has the DNA TGTGCCAGCAGCTCCCGGGGGGAGGGCACAGATACGCAGTATTTT.

The chain combines TRBV7-3 with TRBJ2-1; 9 bases match TRBD2. V lost 1 base to trimming and J lost 5 bases; unmatched junction nucleotides: 0. This CDR3 is 14 amino acids long. The V gene's germline CDR1 is SGHTA and CDR2 FQGTGA. CDR3 in DNA: TGTGCCAGCAGCTTAAGCGGGGGGGACAATGAGCAGTTCTTC. As protein: CASSLSGGDNEQFF.

This chain links TRBV27 with TRBJ2-4, with 9 positions matching TRBD1. Looked up from germline, CDR1 is MNHEY and CDR2 is SMNVEV (reference sequence). J gave up 9 bases and V 5 bases, and 8 bases lay outside the gene matches. The CDR3 extends over 14 amino acids. The CDR3 DNA reads TGTGCCAGCAGTATCAACCGACAGGGGGTCATTCAGTACTTC. Its protein is CASSINRQGVIQYF.

The V and J genes are TRBV7-9 and TRBJ1-4; unclear D gene. This CDR3 is 13 amino acids long. The V end lost 7 bases, the J end lost 9 bases, and 15 bases lay between the germline ends. The germline V gene has CDR1 SEHNR and CDR2 FQNEAQ (reference sequence). The CDR3 loop reads CASTSGGIQKLFF. The CDR3 DNA is TGTGCCAGCACCTCGGGTGGTATACAAAAACTGTTTTTT.

The CDR3 region has the DNA TGTGCCAGCAGTTTAGTGCGGGGGGCGGACGAGCAGTACTTC. It encodes CASSLVRGADEQYF. The chain couples TRBV28 to TRBJ2-7, with 8 bases identical to TRBD2. The CDR3 runs to 14 residues. The junction had 5 bases not matched to a gene; V was cut back by 2 bases and J by 5 bases. CDR1 MDHEN and CDR2 SYDVKM come from the germline V gene. The whole variable domain, remainder taken from reference TRBV28 and TRBJ2-7, is DVKVTQSSRYLVKRTGEKVFLECVQDMDHENMFWYRQDPGLGLRLIYFSYDVKMKEKGDIPEGYSVSREKKERFSLILESASTNQTSMYLCASSLVRGADEQYFGPGTRLTVT.

The chain couples TRBV19 to TRBJ1-1; 7 nucleotides agree with TRBD1. The CDR3 covers 15 residues. CDR1 is LNHDA and CDR2 is SQIVND in the germline V gene (reference sequence). V lost 5 bases and J lost 4; bases outside the gene matches: 10. The CDR3 spells CASSAGQVGSTEAFF. For the CDR3, the DNA is TGTGCCAGTAGTGCCGGACAGGTCGGGAGCACTGAAGCTTTCTTT.

V and J are TRBV7-2 and TRBJ2-1; tentatively, D is TRBD2 (6 bases). CDR1 is SGHTA, CDR2 FQGNSA, per germline. Trimming stripped 5 bases from V and 0 bases from J, with 11 bases between. The CDR3 is 15 residues long. The CDR3 nucleotides read TGTGCCAGCAGCACGGACTACCTCTCCTACAATGAGCAGTTCTTC. Amino acid sequence: CASSTDYLSYNEQFF.

In this sample, this clone turned up once. CDR3 loop: CASSLGDLGILFF. The CDR3 DNA is TGTGCCAGCAGCTTAGGGGACTTAGGAATACTGTTTTTT. The chain carries TRBV7-9 and TRBJ1-4; the D gene is possibly TRBD1 (5 bases). From germline, CDR1 is SEHNR and CDR2 FQNEAQ (reference sequence). Trimming cost V 1 base and J 13 bases, with 13 bases left between them. The CDR3 covers 13 residues.

This rearrangement joins TRBV5-4 to TRBJ2-7, with D possibly being TRBD2 (5 bases). V was pared by 7 bases and J by 7 bases, with 18 bases between. Germline V gene sequence: CDR1 SGHNT, CDR2 YYREEE (reference sequence). The CDR3 spans 13 residues. In nucleotides, the CDR3 is TGTGCCAGCTGTGAGGCGGGCCGTGGGGAGCAGTACTTC. Protein: CASCEAGRGEQYF.

J is TRBJ1-1 and V is TRBV23-1; D gene ambiguous. TRBV23-1 is an ORF for which the function is uncertain. V was trimmed by 1 base and J by 0 bases, leaving 12 bases between them. The CDR3 sequence is 16 residues long. The CDR3 bases are TGCGCCAGCAGTCAATGGTTAGCCTATTTGAACACTGAAGCTTTCTTT. Protein: CASSQWLAYLNTEAFF.

This clone was recorded a few times. This rearrangement joins TRBV9 to TRBJ2-3; tentative D call: TRBD1 (5 bases). V lost 0 bases, J lost 2 bases, and 10 bases lay in between. CDR1 is SGDLS and CDR2 is YYNGEE in the germline V gene. The CDR3 spans 15 residues. This chain's CDR3 is CASSVGVQVTDTQYF. The DNA for the CDR3 is TGTGCCAGCAGCGTAGGGGTACAGGTCACAGATACGCAGTATTTT.